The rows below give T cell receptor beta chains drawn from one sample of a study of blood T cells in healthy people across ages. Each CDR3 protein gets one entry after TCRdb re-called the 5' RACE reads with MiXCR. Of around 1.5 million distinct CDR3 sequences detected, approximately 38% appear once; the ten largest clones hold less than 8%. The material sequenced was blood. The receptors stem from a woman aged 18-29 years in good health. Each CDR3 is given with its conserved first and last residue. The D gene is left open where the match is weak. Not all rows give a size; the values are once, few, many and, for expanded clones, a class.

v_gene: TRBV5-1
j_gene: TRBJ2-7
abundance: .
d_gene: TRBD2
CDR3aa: CASSLELAGWNEQYF
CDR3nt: TGCGCCAGCAGCTTGGAACTAGCGGGATGGAATGAACAGTACTTC

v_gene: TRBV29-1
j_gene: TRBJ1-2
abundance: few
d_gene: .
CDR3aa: CSVDWRNTGYTF
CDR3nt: TGCAGCGTTGACTGGCGGAATACTGGCTACACCTTC

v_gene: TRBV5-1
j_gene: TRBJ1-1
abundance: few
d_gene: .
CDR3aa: CASSLGHVFSEAFF
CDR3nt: TGCGCCAGCAGCTTGGGGCATGTTTTCTCTGAAGCTTTCTTT

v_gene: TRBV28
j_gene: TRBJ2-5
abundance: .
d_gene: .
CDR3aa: CAIQLPRVGETQYF
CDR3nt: TGTGCCATCCAATTGCCACGCGTTGGAGAGACCCAGTACTTC

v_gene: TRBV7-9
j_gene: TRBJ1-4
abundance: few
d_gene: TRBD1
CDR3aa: CASSKQGESEKLFF
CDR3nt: TGTGCCAGCAGCAAACAGGGGGAGAGCGAAAAACTGTTTTTT

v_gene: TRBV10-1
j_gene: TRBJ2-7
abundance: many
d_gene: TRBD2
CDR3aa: CASKAGASGSDEQYF
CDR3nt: TGCGCCAGCAAAGCCGGGGCTAGCGGGAGCGACGAGCAGTACTTC

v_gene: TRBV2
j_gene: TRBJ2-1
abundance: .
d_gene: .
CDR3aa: CATRGGPMYNEQFF
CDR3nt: TGTGCCACCAGAGGGGGACCAATGTACAATGAGCAGTTCTTC

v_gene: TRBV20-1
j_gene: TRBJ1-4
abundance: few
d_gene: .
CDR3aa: CSAPHVQGREKLFF
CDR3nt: TGCAGTGCCCCTCACGTCCAGGGAAGAGAAAAACTGTTTTTT

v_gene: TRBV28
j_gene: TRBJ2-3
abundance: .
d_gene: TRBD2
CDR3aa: CASSGLAGGRNTDTQYF
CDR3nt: TGTGCCAGCAGTGGACTAGCGGGAGGGAGAAACACAGATACGCAGTATTTT

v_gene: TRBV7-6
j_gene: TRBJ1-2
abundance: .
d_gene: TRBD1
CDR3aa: CASSLEQTGYGYTF
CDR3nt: TGTGCCAGCAGCTTAGAACAGACAGGGTATGGCTACACCTTC

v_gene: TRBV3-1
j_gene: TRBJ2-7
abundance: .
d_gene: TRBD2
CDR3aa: CASSQREGYFEQYF
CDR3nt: TGTGCCAGCAGCCAACGGGAGGGATACTTCGAGCAGTACTTC

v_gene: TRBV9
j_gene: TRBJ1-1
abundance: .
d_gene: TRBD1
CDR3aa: CASSVAQGDTEAFF
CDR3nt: TGTGCCAGCAGCGTAGCACAGGGGGACACTGAAGCTTTCTTT

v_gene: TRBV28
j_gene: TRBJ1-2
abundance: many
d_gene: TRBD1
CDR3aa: CASRPGTAYGYTF
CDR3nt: TGTGCCAGCAGACCCGGGACAGCATATGGCTACACCTTC

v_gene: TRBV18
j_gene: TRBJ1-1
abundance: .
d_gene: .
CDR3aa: CASSPQGTFGMNTEAFF
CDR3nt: TGTGCCAGCTCACCGCAGGGTACCTTCGGGATGAACACTGAAGCTTTCTTT

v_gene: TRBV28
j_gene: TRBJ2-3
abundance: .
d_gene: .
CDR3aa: CASLADTQYF
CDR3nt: TGTGCCAGTCTGGCAGATACGCAGTATTTT

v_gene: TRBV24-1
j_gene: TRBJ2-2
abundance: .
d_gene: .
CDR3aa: CATSEGPGTGELFF
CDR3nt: TGTGCCACCAGTGAGGGACCCGGCACCGGGGAGCTGTTTTTT

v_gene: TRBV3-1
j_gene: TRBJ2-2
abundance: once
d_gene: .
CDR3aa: CASSRAGRVTEELFF
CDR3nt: TGTGCCAGCAGCCGGGCGGGAAGGGTCACCGAGGAGCTGTTTTTT

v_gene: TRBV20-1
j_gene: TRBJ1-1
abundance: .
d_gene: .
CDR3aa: CSARLGDLNTEAFF
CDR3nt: TGCAGTGCTAGATTGGGGGATTTGAACACTGAAGCTTTCTTT

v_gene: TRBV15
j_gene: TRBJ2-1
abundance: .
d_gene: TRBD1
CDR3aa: CATSRPGLGRDRGKNEQFF
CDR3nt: TGTGCCACCAGCAGACCAGGTCTGGGGCGGGACAGGGGAAAGAATGAGCAGTTCTTC

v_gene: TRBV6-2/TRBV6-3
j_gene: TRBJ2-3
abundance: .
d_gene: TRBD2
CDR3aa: CASKPFRLAGGINTQYF
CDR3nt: TGTGCCAGCAAACCCTTCCGACTAGCGGGAGGTATAAATACGCAGTATTTT

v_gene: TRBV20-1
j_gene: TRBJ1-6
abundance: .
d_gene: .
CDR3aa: CSARGAWTLYNSPLHF
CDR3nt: TGCAGTGCTAGAGGAGCCTGGACGCTCTATAATTCACCCCTCCACTTT

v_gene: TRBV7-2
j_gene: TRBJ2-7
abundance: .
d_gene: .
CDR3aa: CASSQAPPNEQYF
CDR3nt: TGTGCCAGCAGCCAGGCCCCACCTAATGAGCAGTACTTC

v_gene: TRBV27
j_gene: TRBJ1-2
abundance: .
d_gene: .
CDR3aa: CASSVSYRAGYTF
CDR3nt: TGTGCCAGCAGTGTATCCTACCGGGCCGGCTACACCTTC

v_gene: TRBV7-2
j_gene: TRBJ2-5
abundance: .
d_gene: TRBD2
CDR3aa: CASSLSGIQETRYF
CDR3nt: TGTGCCAGCAGCTTAAGCGGGATCCAAGAGACCCGGTACTTC

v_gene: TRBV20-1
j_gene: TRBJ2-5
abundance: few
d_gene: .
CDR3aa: CSARLRDWYQETQYF
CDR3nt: TGCAGTGCTCGACTCCGCGACTGGTACCAAGAGACCCAGTACTTC

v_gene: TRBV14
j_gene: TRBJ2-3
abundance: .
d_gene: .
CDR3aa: CASSPGEERTYTDTQYF
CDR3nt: TGTGCCAGCAGCCCGGGGGAGGAGCGGACCTACACAGATACGCAGTATTTT

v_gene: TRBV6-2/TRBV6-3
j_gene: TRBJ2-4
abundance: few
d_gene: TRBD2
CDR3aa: CASSLAGGKNIQYF
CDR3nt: TGTGCCAGCAGTCTAGCGGGGGGAAAAAACATTCAGTACTTC

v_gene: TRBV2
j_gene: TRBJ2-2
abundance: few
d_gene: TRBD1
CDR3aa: CASIWDRGTGGELFF
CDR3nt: TGTGCCAGCATTTGGGACAGGGGAACGGGCGGGGAGCTGTTTTTT

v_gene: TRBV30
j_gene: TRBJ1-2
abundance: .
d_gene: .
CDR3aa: CAQRGLNYGYTF
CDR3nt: TGTGCCCAGCGGGGGCTTAACTATGGCTACACCTTC

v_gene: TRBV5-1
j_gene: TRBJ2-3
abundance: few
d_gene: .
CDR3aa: CASTVWDPTVDTQYF
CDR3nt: TGCGCCAGCACCGTATGGGACCCGACGGTGGATACGCAGTATTTT